The 15 T cell receptor beta chains below all came from one sample that was sequenced in a study of T-cell memory formation after mild COVID-19. TCRdb recomputed calls from the 5' RACE reads with MiXCR, one row per CDR3 protein. The sample carries hundreds of thousands of distinct CDR3 sequences, 17% recorded once. The specimen sequenced was PBMCs or a T cell subset sorted from them (not recorded which). The receptor source for this set is an adult woman who had mild COVID-19 (a few samples of this study predate the infection). Cell type and time point are not known.

The V and J genes are TRBV14 and TRBJ2-1; tentatively, D is TRBD2 (6 bases). Trimming took 1 base from V and 7 from J, leaving 11 bases between them. Germline CDR1 reads SGHDN; CDR2 reads FVKESK. The CDR3 is 14 residues long. Here the CDR3 reads CASSQGGGRNEQFF. The DNA of the CDR3 is TGTGCCAGCAGCCAAGGGGGAGGAAGGAATGAGCAGTTCTTC.

V gene TRBV28 combines with J gene TRBJ1-1; TRBD1 aligns across 8 bases. The trim removed 4 bases at V and 6 bases at J, leaving 13 bases unmatched. The V gene's germline CDR1 is MDHEN and CDR2 SYDVKM. This CDR3 has 16 residues. CDR3 in amino acids: CASSSGGLRAIAEAFF. CDR3 coding DNA: TGTGCCAGCAGTTCAGGGGGCCTCAGGGCCATCGCTGAAGCTTTCTTT.

The CDR3 protein is CASSRGLVSPDTQYF. CDR3 coding DNA: TGTGCCAGCAGTCGGGGACTAGTTAGTCCAGATACGCAGTATTTT. V gene TRBV12-3 or TRBV12-4 combines with J gene TRBJ2-3, with 8 bases that match TRBD2. The trim removed 5 bases at V and 4 bases at J, leaving 8 bases unmatched. There are 15 residues in the CDR3.

This clonotype was detected a few times. J is TRBJ2-3 and V is TRBV29-1, with a tentative D call TRBD2 (6 bases). V dropped 5 bases and J dropped 4 bases, with 10 bases sitting between them. CDR1 is SQVTM, CDR2 ANQGSEA, per germline. The CDR3 length is 12 residues. This CDR3 reads CSVRGNPDTQYF. As DNA, the CDR3 is TGCAGCGTTCGGGGGAATCCAGATACGCAGTATTTT.

The chain couples TRBV14 to TRBJ1-4; 7 bases fit TRBD1. CDR1 is SGHDN and CDR2 is FVKESK in the germline V gene. The CDR3 runs to 16 residues. The trim removed 1 base at V and 4 bases at J, leaving 6 bases unmatched. For the CDR3, the DNA is TGTGCCAGCAGCCAAGTGGGGGGACAGCTTAATGAAAAACTGTTTTTT. Translated: CASSQVGGQLNEKLFF.

The gene calls are TRBV18 and TRBJ2-3; TRBD2 is a possible D gene (6 bases). This CDR3 spans 16 amino acids. The germline V and J ends were trimmed by 3 bases and 4 bases, with 17 bases remaining between them. Germline CDR1 reads KGHSH; CDR2 reads LQKENI. The CDR3 reads CASSPQLPGTSDTQYF. The CDR3 DNA follows: TGTGCCAGCTCACCCCAACTTCCCGGGACTTCAGATACGCAGTATTTT.

This clonotype has only a few counts. The chain joins TRBV5-6 to TRBJ2-2, with D possibly matching TRBD2 (5 bases). The V and J ends lost 0 bases and 3 bases respectively, with 12 bases between them. CDR3 size: 16 residues. Germline V gene lookup returns CDR1 SGHDT and CDR2 YYEEEE. DNA for the CDR3: TGTGCCAGCAGCTTGGCCGGAGGAGACGACACCGGGGAGCTGTTTTTT. Its protein product is CASSLAGGDDTGELFF.

This clonotype was detected many times. This chain joins TRBV7-2 and TRBJ2-3; possible D gene TRBD1, 5 bases. The CDR3 spans 15 residues. The germline V gene encodes CDR1 SGHTA and CDR2 FQGNSA. V was trimmed by 1 base and J by 2 bases, leaving 10 bases between them. Written as DNA, the CDR3 is TGTGCCAGCAGCTTAGTGGGGCAGTCCACAGATACGCAGTATTTT. Encoded protein: CASSLVGQSTDTQYF.

This clonotype was counted a few times. The chain couples TRBV7-2 to TRBJ2-1; TRBD2 might be the D (5 bases). V was clipped by 2 bases and J by 4 bases, with 15 bases between them. Germline V gene data show CDR1 as SGHTA and CDR2 as FQGNSA. The CDR3 loop spans 16 amino acids. Here the CDR3 reads CASSLSPLRGYNEQFF. The CDR3 bases are TGTGCCAGCAGCTTATCCCCGCTACGGGGTTACAATGAGCAGTTCTTC.

This clonotype was counted only a few times. The V call is TRBV6-5, the J call TRBJ1-5; D uncertain. Looked up from germline, CDR1 is MNHEY and CDR2 is SVGAGI. CDR3 length equals 17 residues. The germline V and J ends were trimmed by 0 bases and 2 bases, with 14 bases remaining between them. CDR3 sequence reads: CASSYSGAPTGNQPQHF. The CDR3, as DNA: TGTGCCAGCAGTTACTCGGGAGCTCCAACGGGCAATCAGCCCCAGCATTTT.

This sequence joins TRBV20-1 and TRBJ2-5, with 10 positions matching TRBD1. This CDR3 is built from 11 residues. Looked up from germline, CDR1 is DFQATT and CDR2 is SNEGSKA (reference sequence). Unmatched junction bases numbered 2, after V lost 0 bases and J lost 13 bases. The DNA of the CDR3 is TGCAGTGCTAGAGAGGGGGACAGGGGGTACTTC. This codes for CSAREGDRGYF.

This clonotype has more than one count but fewer than ten. V usage is TRBV7-3 and J usage is TRBJ1-3, with 10 bases lining up with TRBD1. Germline CDR1 SGHTA, CDR2 FQGTGA. J gave up 8 bases and V 4 bases, and 8 bases lay outside the gene matches. The CDR3 has 15 residues. The DNA of the CDR3 is TGTGCCAGCAGCTGGGGACAGGGGAATTCGGACACCATATATTTT. The encoded protein is CASSWGQGNSDTIYF.

This clonotype was counted between two and nine times. J is TRBJ2-1 and V is TRBV5-1; TRBD2 aligns across 16 bases. CDR1 and CDR2 (germline): SGHRS, YFSETQ. Germline trimming cut 5 bases from V and 15 bases from J; bases unmatched to any gene: 11. This CDR3 is built from 15 residues. In nucleotides, the CDR3 is TGCGCCAGCAGACCCGGGACTAGCGGGGGGGAAGATACGTTCTTC. This sequence encodes CASRPGTSGGEDTFF.

This clonotype was seen only a few times. The chain is built from TRBV4-2 and TRBJ2-1; D not certain. The V gene's germline CDR1 is LGHNA and CDR2 YNFKEQ. There are 15 residues in the CDR3. V was shortened by 1 base and J by 2 bases, with 9 bases between the two germline ends. CDR3 residues: CASSQVETAYNEQFF. In nucleotides, the CDR3 is TGTGCCAGCAGCCAAGTGGAGACGGCCTACAATGAGCAGTTCTTC.

This clonotype was seen more than once but under ten times. V is TRBV20-1 and J is TRBJ2-1; a possible D gene is TRBD1 (5 bases). Germline-derived CDR1 and CDR2 are DFQATT and SNEGSKA (reference sequence). V lost 1 base, J lost 7 bases, and 14 bases lay in between. The CDR3 spans 14 residues. CDR3 nucleotides: TGCAGTGCTAGAGGGGGCCGAAAAGGAAATGAGCAGTTCTTC. Translating it yields CSARGGRKGNEQFF.